These T cell receptor beta chains were read from a single sample in a study of CD8 T cells in ankylosing spondylitis. One entry per CDR3 protein, called by TCRdb with MiXCR from the 5' RACE reads. Of more than 300,000 distinct CDR3 sequences in the sample, 11% were seen once. The sample consisted of blood, either unsorted or a sorted T cell fraction (not recorded which). Receptors originate from a female donor with ankylosing spondylitis or in good health (not recorded which). Both conserved end residues are part of each CDR3. D genes are given only for firm matches. Clone size is stated in some rows and not others, as once, few, many or a class when expanded.

cdr3_nt: TGTGCCAGCAGCTTAGCGTTAGTGGTACAGGGGGACTCTGGGGCCAACGTCCTGACTTTC
cdr3_aa: CASSLALVVQGDSGANVLTF
d_call: TRBD1
clone_size: -
j_call: TRBJ2-6
v_call: TRBV7-6

cdr3_nt: TGCGCCAGCCGAGGCGACAGGGGTGACAATGAGCAGTTCTTC
cdr3_aa: CASRGDRGDNEQFF
d_call: TRBD1
clone_size: many
j_call: TRBJ2-1
v_call: TRBV4-1

cdr3_nt: TGCGCCAGCAGCTCGCGTATGACCTTCGGCTCCGTTAGCTCCTACAATGAGCAGTTCTTC
cdr3_aa: CASSSRMTFGSVSSYNEQFF
d_call: -
clone_size: -
j_call: TRBJ2-1
v_call: TRBV5-1

cdr3_nt: TGTGCCATCCTAGGGCCCCACTCGAATGAGCAGTTCTTC
cdr3_aa: CAILGPHSNEQFF
d_call: -
clone_size: many
j_call: TRBJ2-1
v_call: TRBV7-9

cdr3_nt: TGTGCCAGCAGTTCCCAAGCGGGAGGATTTGCAGATACGCAGTATTTT
cdr3_aa: CASSSQAGGFADTQYF
d_call: TRBD2
clone_size: -
j_call: TRBJ2-3
v_call: TRBV6-5

cdr3_nt: TGTGCCAGCAGGGGGGTCGGGGGGCTGGAGACTGAAGCTTTCTTT
cdr3_aa: CASRGVGGLETEAFF
d_call: -
clone_size: many
j_call: TRBJ1-1
v_call: TRBV28

cdr3_nt: TGCAGTGCTAGAGTGGGGCAGGGGTCCGACGAGCAGTACTTC
cdr3_aa: CSARVGQGSDEQYF
d_call: -
clone_size: many
j_call: TRBJ2-7
v_call: TRBV20-1

cdr3_nt: TGTGCCAGCAGCGAAGACACGGCAGCAACCTACGAGCAGTACTTC
cdr3_aa: CASSEDTAATYEQYF
d_call: -
clone_size: few
j_call: TRBJ2-7
v_call: TRBV7-9

cdr3_nt: TGCAGTGCTAGCAGCGCGGTCGATAATTCACCCCTCCACTTT
cdr3_aa: CSASSAVDNSPLHF
d_call: -
clone_size: few
j_call: TRBJ1-6
v_call: TRBV20-1

cdr3_nt: TGTGCCAGCTCACCAAGCCCAGGGGTGAGTGATTCACCCCTCCACTTT
cdr3_aa: CASSPSPGVSDSPLHF
d_call: -
clone_size: many
j_call: TRBJ1-6
v_call: TRBV18

cdr3_nt: TGTGCCAGCAGCTTATCGGGTTCTGTCCCACCCCAGCATTTT
cdr3_aa: CASSLSGSVPPQHF
d_call: -
clone_size: few
j_call: TRBJ1-5
v_call: TRBV7-9

cdr3_nt: TGCAGTGCCAGTCGGGGGGCAGGGGAGCAGTTCTTC
cdr3_aa: CSASRGAGEQFF
d_call: -
clone_size: -
j_call: TRBJ2-1
v_call: TRBV20-1

cdr3_nt: TGCAGTGCTCTCCCGGGACAGGGGGCCGGGCGGGAGCTGTTTTTT
cdr3_aa: CSALPGQGAGRELFF
d_call: TRBD1
clone_size: many
j_call: TRBJ2-2
v_call: TRBV20-1

cdr3_nt: TGCAGTGCTCCTTTGTCCCGGGGCAGGGGGAAGGAAAAACTGTTTTTT
cdr3_aa: CSAPLSRGRGKEKLFF
d_call: TRBD1
clone_size: -
j_call: TRBJ1-4
v_call: TRBV20-1

cdr3_nt: TGCAGTGCTAGACTGTTTTCGGGAGCGGTGAAGCAGTTCTTC
cdr3_aa: CSARLFSGAVKQFF
d_call: -
clone_size: few
j_call: TRBJ2-1
v_call: TRBV20-1

cdr3_nt: TGCGCCAGCAGCTTGGGGGACAACCAAGTCAAAAACATTCAGTACTTC
cdr3_aa: CASSLGDNQVKNIQYF
d_call: -
clone_size: many
j_call: TRBJ2-4
v_call: TRBV5-1

cdr3_nt: TGCAGCGCGAAAGGGGGTAACACTGAAGCTTTCTTT
cdr3_aa: CSAKGGNTEAFF
d_call: -
clone_size: many
j_call: TRBJ1-1
v_call: TRBV29-1

cdr3_nt: TGTGCCAGCAGTCTCGGACTAGCGCCGAGAATCACAGATACGCAGTATTTT
cdr3_aa: CASSLGLAPRITDTQYF
d_call: TRBD2
clone_size: few
j_call: TRBJ2-3
v_call: TRBV7-2

cdr3_nt: TGTGCCAGCAGCGACAGGGGATCGAAAGGCTACACCTTC
cdr3_aa: CASSDRGSKGYTF
d_call: TRBD1
clone_size: -
j_call: TRBJ1-2
v_call: TRBV9

cdr3_nt: TGCAGTGCGCTGGGGCCTAGCTCCTACGAGCAGTACTTC
cdr3_aa: CSALGPSSYEQYF
d_call: -
clone_size: many
j_call: TRBJ2-7
v_call: TRBV20-1

cdr3_nt: TGTGCCAGCAGCTTATACGGGGGCTATGGCTACACCTTC
cdr3_aa: CASSLYGGYGYTF
d_call: -
clone_size: many
j_call: TRBJ1-2
v_call: TRBV7-9

cdr3_nt: TGTGCCAGCAGCCAAGCGGGGACAGGAGTTTTCCTTGCGAGGGGCTACACCTTC
cdr3_aa: CASSQAGTGVFLARGYTF
d_call: TRBD1
clone_size: few
j_call: TRBJ1-2
v_call: TRBV14

cdr3_nt: TGCGCCAGCAGTGGGGCACAGGATAGCAATCAGCCCCAGCATTTT
cdr3_aa: CASSGAQDSNQPQHF
d_call: -
clone_size: many
j_call: TRBJ1-5
v_call: TRBV10-1

cdr3_nt: TGTGCCAGCTCACCACCGCAGGGCGGCTATGGCTACACCTTC
cdr3_aa: CASSPPQGGYGYTF
d_call: -
clone_size: few
j_call: TRBJ1-2
v_call: TRBV18

cdr3_nt: TGTGCCAGCACCTTGGGAGATGAGGGCTACGAGCAGTACTTC
cdr3_aa: CASTLGDEGYEQYF
d_call: -
clone_size: many
j_call: TRBJ2-7
v_call: TRBV28

cdr3_nt: TGTGCCAGCAGCTTAAAAGCCATAGGGGGGGCGAACACCGGGGAGCTGTTTTTT
cdr3_aa: CASSLKAIGGANTGELFF
d_call: -
clone_size: many
j_call: TRBJ2-2
v_call: TRBV7-6

cdr3_nt: TGTGCCAGCAGCGTCTCGGGTGTCCCCAATGAGCAGTTCTTC
cdr3_aa: CASSVSGVPNEQFF
d_call: -
clone_size: many
j_call: TRBJ2-1
v_call: TRBV9

cdr3_nt: TGTGCCAGCAGCCCCTCCCGGGACAGTCTACGCACTAATGAAAAACTGTTTTTT
cdr3_aa: CASSPSRDSLRTNEKLFF
d_call: TRBD1
clone_size: -
j_call: TRBJ1-4
v_call: TRBV9

cdr3_nt: TGCGCCAGCAGCTTGACTGGGACAGGGGAGTTTCACGGCTACACCTTC
cdr3_aa: CASSLTGTGEFHGYTF
d_call: TRBD1
clone_size: -
j_call: TRBJ1-2
v_call: TRBV5-1

cdr3_nt: TGCAGTGCTAGAGTAGCAGATACGCAGTATTTT
cdr3_aa: CSARVADTQYF
d_call: -
clone_size: many
j_call: TRBJ2-3
v_call: TRBV20-1

cdr3_nt: TGCAGTGCTAGAGGACTGAAGCACTACGAGCAGTACTTC
cdr3_aa: CSARGLKHYEQYF
d_call: -
clone_size: many
j_call: TRBJ2-7
v_call: TRBV20-1

cdr3_nt: TGTGCCAGCAGCTTATCCCGGGACAGCGCTTTTTGCTACGAGCAGTACTTC
cdr3_aa: CASSLSRDSAFCYEQYF
d_call: TRBD1
clone_size: -
j_call: TRBJ2-7
v_call: TRBV7-4

cdr3_nt: TGTGCCAGCAGCCAAGGGCAGGGGGCTGGGGGCAATCAGCCCCAGCATTTT
cdr3_aa: CASSQGQGAGGNQPQHF
d_call: TRBD1
clone_size: -
j_call: TRBJ1-5
v_call: TRBV4-2

cdr3_nt: TGCGCCAGCAGCTCCTTTCAGGGGAAAGGAGACGAGCAGTACTTC
cdr3_aa: CASSSFQGKGDEQYF
d_call: -
clone_size: many
j_call: TRBJ2-7
v_call: TRBV5-1

cdr3_nt: TGTGCCAGCAGCATAGGGAAGCAGCCCCAGCATTTT
cdr3_aa: CASSIGKQPQHF
d_call: -
clone_size: many
j_call: TRBJ1-5
v_call: TRBV7-9

cdr3_nt: TGTGCCAGCAGCTTACTAGGGGGCAGATATGGCTACACCTTC
cdr3_aa: CASSLLGGRYGYTF
d_call: TRBD1
clone_size: -
j_call: TRBJ1-2
v_call: TRBV7-2

cdr3_nt: TGTGCCAGCAGTTTATCAAACCTATATCAGCCCCAGCATTTT
cdr3_aa: CASSLSNLYQPQHF
d_call: -
clone_size: many
j_call: TRBJ1-5
v_call: TRBV27

cdr3_nt: TGCAGTGCCAGACTCAATAGCGGGAGGGCCCCACAAGAGCAGTACTTC
cdr3_aa: CSARLNSGRAPQEQYF
d_call: TRBD2
clone_size: many
j_call: TRBJ2-7
v_call: TRBV20-1

cdr3_nt: TGTGCCGTCTCTGGCGGGGCCATTAACAGGGAGCTGTTTTTT
cdr3_aa: CAVSGGAINRELFF
d_call: -
clone_size: many
j_call: TRBJ2-2
v_call: TRBV10-3

cdr3_nt: TGCGCCAGCAAAATGGAGGGCACTGAAGCTTTCTTT
cdr3_aa: CASKMEGTEAFF
d_call: -
clone_size: many
j_call: TRBJ1-1
v_call: TRBV5-1

cdr3_nt: TGTGCCAGCAGCGTACCAGGGGGATACAATGAGCAGTTCTTC
cdr3_aa: CASSVPGGYNEQFF
d_call: TRBD1
clone_size: many
j_call: TRBJ2-1
v_call: TRBV5-8

cdr3_nt: TGTGCCAGCAGTCCTACCAACAGGGGGAACACTGAAGCTTTCTTT
cdr3_aa: CASSPTNRGNTEAFF
d_call: TRBD1
clone_size: many
j_call: TRBJ1-1
v_call: TRBV6-1

cdr3_nt: TGCGCCAGCAGCTTTTCCGGGACGGAGGGGCCTCAGCAGTACTTC
cdr3_aa: CASSFSGTEGPQQYF
d_call: -
clone_size: few
j_call: TRBJ2-7
v_call: TRBV5-1

cdr3_nt: TGTGCCAGCAGGCCATTAGCCGGGGGGGACTCCACAGATACGCAGTATTTT
cdr3_aa: CASRPLAGGDSTDTQYF
d_call: TRBD2
clone_size: many
j_call: TRBJ2-3
v_call: TRBV6-1

cdr3_nt: TGTGCCAGCTCACCGGACAGCCAAGAGCAGTACTTC
cdr3_aa: CASSPDSQEQYF
d_call: -
clone_size: many
j_call: TRBJ2-7
v_call: TRBV18